These 14 T cell receptor beta chains were sequenced from one sample in a study of response to subunit inactivated influenza vaccine. TCRdb redid the calling of the RT-PCR reads with MiXCR, one entry per CDR3 protein. The table shows 150,000 to 200,000 distinct CDR3 sequences, with 7.5% to 10% occurring only once. The source was non-naive T cells sorted from PBMCs, collected on the day of vaccination. These receptors all come from a man in his fifties who received an inactivated influenza vaccine.

This clonotype was counted ten times or more. The chain employs TRBV11-2 and TRBJ2-2, with TRBD2 identical over 7 bases. The CDR3 contains 15 residues. After removal of 5 bases from V and 4 bases from J, the junction contained 7 bases not matched to a gene. Germline values: CDR1 SGHAT, CDR2 FQNNGV. The CDR3: CASSPRGGGTGELFF. CDR3 nucleotide sequence: TGTGCCAGCAGCCCGCGTGGGGGGGGCACCGGGGAGCTGTTTTTT.

In its sample, this clonotype was seen many times. The chain joins TRBV28 to TRBJ2-2; D gene unclear. Per germline, CDR1 MDHEN and CDR2 SYDVKM. Trimming left V 3 bases short and J 6 bases short, with 5 bases between. The CDR3 is made up of 12 amino acids. The CDR3 bases are TGTGCCAGCAGTTTCGGAGCCGGGGAGCTGTTTTTT. Amino acid sequence: CASSFGAGELFF.

This clonotype has only a few counts. The chain is built from TRBV6-1 and TRBJ2-2; possible D gene TRBD2, 6 bases. The CDR3 has 14 residues. Germline loops: CDR1 MNHNS, CDR2 SASEGT. The germline V and J ends were trimmed by 6 bases and 10 bases, with 18 bases remaining between them. The DNA for the CDR3 is TGTGCCAGCAGAGCTAGCGCGTTCGTCGAGGAGCTGTTTTTT. It is translated as CASRASAFVEELFF.

Concerning this clonotype itself: This may come from a read error, since a much larger clone is one base off. The rearrangement joins TRBV6-2 or TRBV6-3 to TRBJ1-3; possibly TRBD1 for D (5 bases). Per germline, CDR1 MNHEY and CDR2 SVGEGT. CDR3 length: 14 residues. V shed 11 bases and J shed 0 bases, with 14 bases lying between them. CDR3 bases: TGTGCCTGCCGACAGTCGAGCTCTGGAAACACCATATATTTT. Its protein is CACRQSSSGNTIYF.

The V and J genes are TRBV2 and TRBJ1-2, with 7 positions matching TRBD1. With 6 bases clipped from V and 0 bases from J, the junction kept 25 bases outside the gene matches. CDR1 is SNHLY and CDR2 is FYNNEI in the germline V gene. CDR3 length: 21 residues. The CDR3 loop is CASRTYHTDRVKSIANYGYTF. In DNA, the CDR3 is TGTGCCAGCAGGACATATCACACAGACAGGGTAAAATCGATAGCTAACTATGGCTACACCTTC.

This clonotype was seen ten or more times. This chain uses TRBV15 with TRBJ1-2; 11 nucleotides agree with TRBD1. The trim removed 4 bases at V and 6 bases at J, leaving 4 bases unmatched. CDR1 and CDR2 (germline): LNHNV, YYDKDF (reference sequence). CDR3 size: 14 residues. CDR3 amino acids: CATSKDRGLHGYTF. The CDR3 nucleotides are TGTGCCACCAGCAAGGACAGGGGGCTTCATGGCTACACCTTC.

This clonotype showed up just a few times. The chain joins TRBV29-1 to TRBJ2-7, with 8 bases identical to TRBD1. This CDR3 region has 15 residues. Germline V lookup: CDR1 SQVTM, CDR2 ANQGSEA. V lost 6 bases, J lost 5 bases, and 15 bases stayed unmatched. In DNA, the CDR3 is TGCAGCGTCCACAACCTGACGGACAGGGTCAACGAGCAGTACTTC. Translating gives CSVHNLTDRVNEQYF.

This clonotype turned up a few times. The CDR3 spells CASSGSGTPASGANVLTF. DNA for the CDR3: TGTGCCAGCAGCGGATCCGGGACACCGGCCTCTGGGGCCAACGTCCTGACTTTC. The chain has TRBV5-6 and TRBJ2-6; D may be TRBD1 (6 bases). V lost 4 bases and J 0 bases, leaving 17 bases between the germline ends. Germline V gene data show CDR1 as SGHDT and CDR2 as YYEEEE. This CDR3 is built from 18 residues.

This clonotype was recorded many times. The chain links TRBV12-3 or TRBV12-4 to TRBJ2-1; 14 bases agree with TRBD2. The CDR3 consists of 15 residues. Unmatched junction bases numbered 8, after V lost 4 bases and J lost 12 bases. The CDR3 DNA follows: TGTGCCAGCAGTTCCGGGACTAGCGGGAGTTTGGGGCAGTTCTTC. Protein product: CASSSGTSGSLGQFF.

This clonotype was found many times. The gene calls are TRBV5-5 and TRBJ2-3; D is undetermined. The CDR3 is made up of 15 amino acids. Trimming removed 2 bases from V and 0 bases from J, with 10 bases in between. Germline V gene sequence: CDR1 SGHKS, CDR2 YYEKEE (reference sequence). This CDR3 is CASSFSGTSTDTQYF. As DNA, the CDR3 is TGTGCCAGCAGCTTTTCCGGCACTAGCACAGATACGCAGTATTTT.

The chain is built from TRBV4-2 and TRBJ2-5, with D perhaps being TRBD1 or TRBD2 (5 bases each). The CDR3 sequence is 14 residues long. V was shortened by 1 base and J by 0 bases, with 6 bases between the two germline ends. Germline V CDR1 and CDR2: LGHNA, YNFKEQ. CDR3 in DNA: TGTGCCAGCAGCCAAGGGGGGAACCAAGAGACCCAGTACTTC. Its translation is CASSQGGNQETQYF.

The table lists this clonotype with a few counts. The chain recombines TRBV4-3 with TRBJ1-1; D call uncertain. The germline V gene encodes CDR1 LGHNA and CDR2 YSLEER. The CDR3 length is 13 residues. The V end lost 0 bases, the J end lost 4 bases, and 6 bases lay between the germline ends. DNA of the CDR3: TGCGCCAGCAGCCAAGATCTTAGCACTGAAGCTTTCTTT. It encodes CASSQDLSTEAFF.

This clonotype appeared many times. The chain links TRBV6-5 to TRBJ2-3, with D possibly being TRBD1 or TRBD2 (5 bases each). CDR3 size: 11 residues. V shed 6 bases and J shed 5 bases, with 6 bases lying between them. Germline CDR1 reads MNHEY; CDR2 reads SVGAGI. The CDR3 nucleotides are TGTGCCAGCAGGAGGGGAGATACGCAGTATTTT. It specifies CASRRGDTQYF.

This clonotype showed up just a few times. The gene calls are TRBV7-9 and TRBJ2-7, with 7 bases lining up with TRBD2. V shed 10 bases, J shed 3 bases, and the junction held 3 bases outside the gene matches. The CDR3 is 11 amino acids. Per the germline V gene, CDR1 is SEHNR and CDR2 is FQNEAQ (reference sequence). CDR3 region: CAIGRGYEQYF. CDR3 bases: TGTGCCATTGGGAGGGGCTACGAGCAGTACTTC. Looking up the rest from reference TRBV7-9 and TRBJ2-7 gives the full variable domain: DTGVSQNPRHKITKRGQNVTFRCDPISEHNRLYWYRQTLGQGPEFLTYFQNEAQLEKSRLLSDRFSAERPKGSFSTLEIQRTEQGDSAMYLCAIGRGYEQYFGPGTRLTVT.